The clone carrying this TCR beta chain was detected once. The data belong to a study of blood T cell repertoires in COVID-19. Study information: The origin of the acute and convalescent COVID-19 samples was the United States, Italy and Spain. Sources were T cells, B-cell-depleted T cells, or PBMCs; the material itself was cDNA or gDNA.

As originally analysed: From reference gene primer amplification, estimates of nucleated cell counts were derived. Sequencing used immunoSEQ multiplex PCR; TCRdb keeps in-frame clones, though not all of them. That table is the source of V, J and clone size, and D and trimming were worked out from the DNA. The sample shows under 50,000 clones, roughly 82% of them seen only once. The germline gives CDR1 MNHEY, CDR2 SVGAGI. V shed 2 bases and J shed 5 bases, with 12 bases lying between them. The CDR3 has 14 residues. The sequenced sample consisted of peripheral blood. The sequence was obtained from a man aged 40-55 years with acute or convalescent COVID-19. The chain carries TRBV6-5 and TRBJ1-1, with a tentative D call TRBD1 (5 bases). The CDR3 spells CASSYSQGRTEAFF. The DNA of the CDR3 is TGTGCCAGCAGTTACAGTCAGGGTAGGACTGAAGCTTTCTTT.